One sample yielded the 16 T cell receptor beta chains listed below, sequenced in a study of T cells in Graves' hyperthyroidism and ophthalmopathy. TCR beta CDR3 sequences were amplified from RNA transcripts. RT-PCR in the first round (using the HTBI primer set) targeted the TCR CDR3. TCRdb re-derived calls from the multiplex PCR reads in MiXCR, one entry per CDR3 protein. The sample records 450,000 to 500,000 distinct CDR3 sequences, under 25% being singletons. Sequencing was done on a sample of blood. The source is a woman in her seventies with Graves' ophthalmopathy.

In this sample, this clonotype turned up a few times. J is TRBJ2-3 and V is TRBV9; D is ambiguous. CDR3 length: 13 residues. V dropped 0 bases and J dropped 4 bases, with 6 bases sitting between them. CDR1 SGDLS and CDR2 YYNGEE come from the germline V gene. CDR3 coding DNA: TGTGCCAGCAGCGTAGGGGTTTCAGATACGCAGTATTTT. This gives the protein CASSVGVSDTQYF.

This clonotype was seen only a few times. This chain joins TRBV5-1 and TRBJ1-1, with D possibly TRBD1 on 6 matching bases. Deletions cut 4 bases from V and 5 bases from J, with 18 bases between. Germline V gene lookup returns CDR1 SGHRS and CDR2 YFSETQ. This CDR3 spans 15 amino acids. Here the CDR3 DNA reads TGCGCCAGCAGCCCCGGGGGGGACATCGGGACTGAAGCTTTCTTT. Translating gives CASSPGGDIGTEAFF. Drawing the rest from reference TRBV5-1 and TRBJ1-1, the complete variable domain is KAGVTQTPRYLIKTRGQQVTLSCSPISGHRSVSWYQQTPGQGLQFLFEYFSETQRNKGNFPGRFSGRQFSNSRSEMNVSTLELGDSALYLCASSPGGDIGTEAFFGQGTRLTVV.

The gene calls are TRBV27 and TRBJ2-7, with D perhaps TRBD1 or TRBD2 (5 bases each). In germline, CDR1 is MNHEY, CDR2 SMNVEV (reference sequence). This CDR3 region has 16 residues. Deletions cut 3 bases from V and 3 bases from J, with 18 bases between. The CDR3 DNA sequence: TGTGCCAGCAGTTTTGTCCCGGGGACGCCGGTCTACGAGCAGTACTTC. Encoded protein: CASSFVPGTPVYEQYF.

This clonotype was recorded at least ten times. The V gene is TRBV3-1, the J gene TRBJ1-1; TRBD1 is a possible D gene (6 bases). Germline V lookup: CDR1 LGHDT, CDR2 YNNKEL (reference sequence). Trimming took 2 bases from V and 1 from J, leaving 8 bases between them. This CDR3 has 14 residues. The DNA of the CDR3 is TGTGCCAGCAGCCAACGGACAGCGAACACTGAAGCTTTCTTT. It specifies CASSQRTANTEAFF.

Details on this clonotype: A much larger clone sits a single nucleotide away, making a read error possible. V and J are TRBV28 and TRBJ1-2; TRBD1 agrees at 9 bases. J was trimmed by 2 bases and V by 10 bases; bases with no gene match: 11. This CDR3 has 15 amino acids. In germline, CDR1 is MDHEN, CDR2 SYDVKM. The CDR3, as DNA: TGTGCCAACAAGAGCTCGGGACAGGGCAACTATGGCTACACCTTC. Amino acid sequence: CANKSSGQGNYGYTF.

This CDR3 is CASSQGQGAHQETQYF. In DNA, the CDR3 is TGCGCCAGCAGCCAGGGGCAGGGGGCGCACCAAGAGACCCAGTACTTC. J is TRBJ2-5 and V is TRBV4-1, with 8 bases matching TRBD1. The J segment lost 0 bases and the V segment lost 3 bases, leaving 6 bases of the junction unmatched. This CDR3 has 16 residues. Germline CDR1 MGHRA, CDR2 YSYEKL.

The sample holds a few counts of this clonotype. The chain carries TRBV7-2 and TRBJ2-5; D is unresolved. The germline CDR1 and CDR2 sequences are SGHTA and FQGNSA. V was trimmed by 1 base and J by 6 bases, leaving 6 bases between them. There are 12 residues in the CDR3. CDR3 residues: CASSLDPKTQYF. CDR3 sequence (DNA): TGTGCCAGCAGCTTAGACCCGAAGACCCAGTACTTC.

CDR3 nucleotide sequence: TGCAGCGTCCAACCCGGGACAGGGATTACTGGTCGCTACGAGCAGTACTTC. It specifies CSVQPGTGITGRYEQYF. This rearrangement joins TRBV29-1 to TRBJ2-7, with 9 bases fitting TRBD1. CDR3 length: 17 residues. Germline loops: CDR1 SQVTM, CDR2 ANQGSEA. J lost 3 bases, V lost 6 bases, and 18 bases had no gene match.

This rearrangement joins TRBV9 to TRBJ2-2; the D gene is possibly TRBD2 (7 bases). CDR1 is SGDLS and CDR2 is YYNGEE in the germline V gene. The CDR3 has 16 amino acids. The V end was cut by 5 bases, the J end by 4 bases, with 18 bases between. The CDR3 reads CASRGGGGGSTGELFF. DNA for the CDR3: TGTGCCAGCAGAGGGGGGGGCGGGGGAAGCACCGGGGAGCTGTTTTTT.

This clonotype occurred a few times. The chain links TRBV6-1 to TRBJ2-7; TRBD1 matches 10 bases. The CDR3 is 15 amino acids. The trim removed 6 bases at V and 2 bases at J, leaving 7 bases unmatched. Germline loops: CDR1 MNHNS, CDR2 SASEGT. The chain's CDR3 is CASRRDRGLTYEQYF. CDR3 coding DNA: TGTGCCAGCAGGCGGGACAGGGGATTAACCTACGAGCAGTACTTC.

There are many counts of this clonotype. The genes are TRBV2 and TRBJ2-2, with a weak D call TRBD1 (5 bases). This CDR3 is 16 amino acids long. Trimming cost V 6 bases and J 1 base, with 15 bases left between them. The germline gives CDR1 SNHLY, CDR2 FYNNEI. CDR3: CASSWEPTGNTGELFF. The DNA of the CDR3 is TGTGCCAGCAGCTGGGAACCAACAGGGAACACCGGGGAGCTGTTTTTT.

This clonotype occurred a few times. The rearrangement links TRBV7-2 to TRBJ2-2, with TRBD1 identical over 8 bases. CDR1 and CDR2 from the germline V gene are SGHTA and FQGNSA. V was clipped by 0 bases and J by 9 bases; unmatched bases: 12. The CDR3 contains 17 residues. The CDR3 DNA reads as TGTGCCAGCAGCTTAGCAGGACAGGGCTCCCGTCCTAGGGAGCTGTTTTTT. Translating gives CASSLAGQGSRPRELFF.

The rearrangement uses TRBV7-9 and TRBJ2-7; D assignment may be TRBD1 or TRBD2 (5 bases each). This CDR3 region has 10 residues. The germline V gene has CDR1 SEHNR and CDR2 FQNEAQ (reference sequence). Trimming cost V 8 bases and J 3 bases, with 5 bases left between them. CDR3 loop: CASGGYEQYF. The CDR3 DNA follows: TGTGCCAGCGGGGGCTACGAGCAGTACTTC.

This clonotype was detected a few times. The genes are TRBV11-2 and TRBJ2-7, with D tentatively TRBD2 (5 bases). Trimming cost V 4 bases and J 6 bases, with 19 bases left between them. Germline values: CDR1 SGHAT, CDR2 FQNNGV. The CDR3 has 15 residues. CDR3 loop: CASSSTTARHPEQYF. As DNA, the CDR3 is TGTGCCAGCAGCTCGACTACGGCCAGGCACCCCGAGCAGTACTTC.

The chain recombines TRBV12-3 or TRBV12-4 with TRBJ1-2, with D unresolved. The CDR3 runs to 14 residues. V lost 1 base and J lost 1, with 7 bases in between. CDR3 nucleotides: TGTGCCAGCAGTTTAGATGTAGATAACTATGGCTACACCTTC. Encoded protein: CASSLDVDNYGYTF.

The chain recombines TRBV30 with TRBJ1-5; no clear D. Trimming removed 2 bases at V and 0 bases at J, with 8 bases between. Germline CDR1 is GTSNPN and CDR2 is SVGIG (reference sequence). CDR3 length equals 14 residues. Here the CDR3 DNA reads TGTGCCTGGAGTCTTGGGTATAGCAATCAGCCCCAGCATTTT. Encoded protein: CAWSLGYSNQPQHF.